The 30 T cell receptor beta chains below come from one sample, sequenced in a study of T cells after posttransplantation cyclophosphamide. Sampled 1 year posttransplant, controls received myeloablative marrow transplants, methotrexate and a calcineurin inhibitor. TCRdb's table, derived via immunoSEQ multiplex PCR, lists solely in-frame clones and lacks some. Altogether roughly 24,000 clones are present, 70% to 90% being singletons, with the ten largest covering less than 9.5%. Material: PBMCs, obtained after an allogeneic stem cell transplant with a calcineurin inhibitor and methotrexate. The receptor source for this set is a female patient aged 50-59 years who received an allogeneic stem cell transplant from an unrelated donor, was CMV-positive, and had chronic GVHD only. Some T cells may have come from the graft donor.

The V call is TRBV5-1, the J call TRBJ2-7; tentative D call: TRBD1 (6 bases). CDR3 size: 14 residues. Germline V gene data show CDR1 as SGHRS and CDR2 as YFSETQ. Trimming removed 3 bases at V and 1 base at J, with 11 bases between. CDR3: CASSSVTGSYEQYF. In DNA, the CDR3 is TGCGCCAGCAGCTCGGTGACAGGTTCCTACGAGCAGTACTTC.

CDR3 DNA: TGTGCCAGCAGCGGACCCGGACAGGGGGCAGGGGAGACCCAGTACTTC. Its translation: CASSGPGQGAGETQYF. The chain employs TRBV27 and TRBJ2-5; 11 bases line up with TRBD1. Looked up from germline, CDR1 is MNHEY and CDR2 is SMNVEV (reference sequence). Germline trimming cut 6 bases from V and 5 bases from J; bases unmatched to any gene: 11. The CDR3 spans 16 residues.

Note on this clone: The same CDR3 is also encoded by other DNA sequences in this sample. The genes are TRBV23-1 and TRBJ1-5, with 8 bases aligning to TRBD1. TRBV23-1 is placed among ORFs of uncertain function. This CDR3 is 19 amino acids long. Germline trimming cut 8 bases from V and 2 bases from J; bases unmatched to any gene: 20. This CDR3 is CASGNTPGQATGGNQPQHF. Written as DNA, the CDR3 is TGCGCCAGCGGCAACACACCGGGACAGGCGACAGGGGGCAATCAGCCCCAGCATTTT.

V gene TRBV19 combines with J gene TRBJ2-3; 9 bases align to TRBD1. After removal of 3 bases from V and 4 bases from J, the junction contained 2 bases not matched to a gene. CDR1 is LNHDA, CDR2 SQIVND, per germline (reference sequence). CDR3 size: 14 residues. CDR3 in DNA: TGTGCCAGTAGTATTGACAGGGGGTCAGATACGCAGTATTTT. Protein sequence: CASSIDRGSDTQYF. The complete variable domain, with remaining parts taken from reference TRBV19 and TRBJ2-3, reads DGGITQSPKYLFRKEGQNVTLSCEQNLNHDAMYWYRQDPGQGLRLIYYSQIVNDFQKGDIAEGYSVSREKKESFPLTVTSAQKNPTAFYLCASSIDRGSDTQYFGPGTRLTVL.

V is TRBV28 and J is TRBJ1-5, with D tentatively TRBD1 (6 bases). This CDR3 is 15 amino acids long. Germline V lookup: CDR1 MDHEN, CDR2 SYDVKM. Between the trimmed V and J ends, which lost 2 bases and 0 bases, there was a span of 8 bases. The DNA for the CDR3 is TGTGCCAGCAGTTTAAGGGGGGGTAGCAATCAGCCCCAGCATTTT. It specifies CASSLRGGSNQPQHF.

A remark on this clone: No conserved phenylalanine or tryptophan is present at the end of the CDR3, so a read error is the likely explanation. V usage is TRBV6-5 and J usage is TRBJ1-2; D gene uncertain. Germline-derived CDR1 and CDR2 are MNHEY and SVGAGI. This CDR3 comprises 14 residues. V lost 0 bases to trimming and J lost 1 base, with 6 bases between them. The CDR3 region is CASSYSRSNYGYTL. The CDR3 DNA is TGTGCCAGCAGTTACTCCCGGAGTAACTATGGCTACACCCTC.

The J gene is TRBJ2-3, the V gene TRBV28; no reliable D call. The CDR3 runs 11 residues. The germline V and J ends were trimmed by 2 bases and 7 bases, with 4 bases remaining between them. Looked up from germline, CDR1 is MDHEN and CDR2 is SYDVKM. The CDR3 nucleotides read TGTGCCAGCAGTTTAGTAAATACGCAGTATTTT. It codes for CASSLVNTQYF.

The chain employs TRBV18 and TRBJ2-7, with D perhaps TRBD2 (6 bases). Germline V CDR1 and CDR2: KGHSH, LQKENI. V was cut by 5 bases and J by 2 bases, with 10 bases left in between. The CDR3 runs 13 residues. DNA of the CDR3: TGTGCCAGCTCAGCGGAGGGTGCCTACGAGCAGTACTTC. Translated, it gives CASSAEGAYEQYF.

The chain combines TRBV27 with TRBJ2-6; 7 bases line up with TRBD1. The CDR3 totals 16 residues. Losses at the gene ends were 2 bases for V and 4 bases for J; bases not matched to a gene: 5. Germline CDR1 is MNHEY and CDR2 is SMNVEV (reference sequence). CDR3 sequence: CASSLVGGTGANVLTF. Here the CDR3 DNA reads TGTGCCAGCAGTTTAGTAGGGGGCACCGGGGCCAACGTCCTGACTTTC.

J is TRBJ2-1 and V is TRBV5-4, with D perhaps TRBD2 (6 bases). The V gene lost 4 bases and the J gene lost 3 bases, with 20 bases spanning the gap. CDR1 and CDR2 (germline): SGHNT, YYREEE (reference sequence). The CDR3 loop spans 17 amino acids. CDR3 in amino acids: CASSPMTGVPYYNEQFF. DNA of the CDR3: TGTGCCAGCAGCCCCATGACGGGGGTCCCATACTACAATGAGCAGTTCTTC.

This chain links TRBV29-1 with TRBJ2-7; 9 bases are shared with TRBD2. The V segment lost 4 bases and the J segment 5 bases; nucleotides outside the gene matches: 15. Germline lookup yields CDR1 SQVTM and CDR2 ANQGSEA. CDR3 length equals 16 residues. The CDR3, as DNA: TGCAGCGTTGTGGGTAGTAGCGGGAGTCCGGCGCACGAGCAGTACTTC. This translates into CSVVGSSGSPAHEQYF.

The rearrangement links TRBV27 to TRBJ2-4; 10 nucleotides agree with TRBD1. V shed 5 bases, J shed 8 bases, and the junction held 9 bases outside the gene matches. CDR3 length: 15 amino acids. Germline-derived CDR1 and CDR2 are MNHEY and SMNVEV (reference sequence). This CDR3 reads CASSPYQDRGDIQYF. CDR3 DNA: TGTGCCAGCAGTCCATATCAGGACAGGGGGGACATTCAGTACTTC.

This clone occurred once. CDR3 sequence: CASSLSSYLPNSPLHF. The DNA for the CDR3 is TGTGCCAGCAGTTTATCGAGTTACCTGCCCAATTCACCCCTCCACTTT. This chain joins TRBV27 and TRBJ1-6; unclear D gene. Trimming shortened V by 0 bases and J by 7 bases, and 13 bases separated the two germline ends. The germline V gene encodes CDR1 MNHEY and CDR2 SMNVEV (reference sequence). The CDR3 totals 16 residues.

CDR3 residues: CASSDSPGLVYEQYF. The CDR3 nucleotides read TGTGCCAGCAGTGATAGCCCGGGACTAGTCTACGAGCAGTACTTC. The chain links TRBV2 to TRBJ2-7, with 8 bases fitting TRBD2. The trim removed 3 bases at V and 3 bases at J, leaving 7 bases unmatched. The CDR3 has 15 amino acids. From germline, CDR1 is SNHLY and CDR2 FYNNEI.

The rearrangement links TRBV6-6 to TRBJ2-7; 16 nucleotides align to TRBD2. This CDR3 contains 15 residues. Per the germline V gene, CDR1 is MNHNY and CDR2 is SVGAGI (reference sequence). V lost 6 bases to trimming and J lost 3 bases; unmatched junction nucleotides: 2. Here the CDR3 DNA reads TGTGCCAGCAGGGGGACTAGCGGGAGGGTCTACGAGCAGTACTTC. Translating gives CASRGTSGRVYEQYF.

The chain has TRBV5-1 and TRBJ2-5, with 9 bases matching TRBD1. The CDR3 loop spans 17 amino acids. Germline V gene data show CDR1 as SGHRS and CDR2 as YFSETQ. The V and J ends lost 2 bases and 2 bases, in that order; junction bases with no gene match: 10. The CDR3 protein is CASSFRQGVRGQETQYF. Here the CDR3 DNA reads TGCGCCAGCAGCTTTCGACAGGGGGTACGCGGACAAGAGACCCAGTACTTC.

The chain employs TRBV4-1 and TRBJ2-7; D may be TRBD1 (6 bases). The CDR3 has 14 residues. The germline V gene has CDR1 MGHRA and CDR2 YSYEKL. V dropped 6 bases and J dropped 0 bases, with 12 bases sitting between them. In nucleotides, the CDR3 is TGCGCCAGCAGAACCCGGGACAACTCCTACGAGCAGTACTTC. Protein sequence: CASRTRDNSYEQYF.

V gene TRBV6-1 combines with J gene TRBJ1-2; a weak D match, TRBD1 (5 bases). The CDR3 contains 15 residues. Germline CDR1 MNHNS, CDR2 SASEGT. V gave up 6 bases and J gave up 3 bases, with 17 bases separating them. CDR3: CASRSLSLGDYGYTF. The CDR3 region has the DNA TGTGCCAGCAGATCCCTCAGCCTAGGGGACTATGGCTACACCTTC.

The V call is TRBV4-2, the J call TRBJ2-1; 10 bases line up with TRBD1. Germline V gives CDR1 LGHNA, CDR2 YNFKEQ. CDR3 length: 15 residues. V lost 3 bases and J lost 7; bases outside the gene matches: 6. This CDR3 is CASSHPGQGNNEQFF. As DNA, the CDR3 is TGTGCCAGCAGCCATCCGGGACAGGGGAATAATGAGCAGTTCTTC.

The chain joins TRBV19 to TRBJ2-7; possible D gene TRBD1, 5 bases. Germline values: CDR1 LNHDA, CDR2 SQIVND (reference sequence). With 5 bases removed from V and 6 bases from J, the gap between germline ends came to 14 bases. CDR3 length: 13 residues. CDR3 region: CASSLKGRVEQYF. CDR3 nucleotide sequence: TGTGCCAGTAGTCTCAAGGGCAGGGTCGAGCAGTACTTC.

The chain links TRBV6-6 to TRBJ1-5; 9 positions agree with TRBD1. The V segment lost 11 bases and the J segment 0 bases; nucleotides outside the gene matches: 8. The CDR3 sequence is 15 residues long. Germline loops: CDR1 MNHNY, CDR2 SVGAGI (reference sequence). The CDR3 loop reads CAAGTGLSSNQPQHF. CDR3 sequence (DNA): TGTGCCGCCGGGACAGGGCTATCTAGCAATCAGCCCCAGCATTTT.

The J gene is TRBJ1-5, the V gene TRBV27; maybe TRBD1 (6 bases). In germline, CDR1 is MNHEY, CDR2 SMNVEV (reference sequence). This CDR3 has 14 amino acids. Trimming took off 2 bases at V and 11 bases at J, with 16 bases between the two ends. The CDR3 nucleotides are TGTGCCAGCAGTTTAGTTGGGGGCCCTCTGGCCCAGCATTTT. Translation gives CASSLVGGPLAQHF.

The V gene is TRBV28, the J gene TRBJ2-7; D is perhaps TRBD2 (6 bases). Trimming cost V 1 base and J 4 bases, with 14 bases left between them. The V gene's germline CDR1 is MDHEN and CDR2 SYDVKM. This CDR3 spans 15 amino acids. CDR3: CASSLSGGKRYEQYF. In nucleotides, the CDR3 is TGTGCCAGCAGTTTATCTGGCGGGAAGCGGTACGAGCAGTACTTC.

The chain carries TRBV5-5 and TRBJ2-3; TRBD2 might be the D (6 bases). CDR3 length equals 15 residues. CDR1 and CDR2 (germline): SGHKS, YYEKEE (reference sequence). With 4 bases removed from V and 2 bases from J, the gap between germline ends came to 14 bases. This chain's CDR3 is CASSGGRGDTDTQYF. The CDR3, as DNA: TGTGCCAGCAGCGGTGGGCGGGGTGACACAGATACGCAGTATTTT.

The V gene is TRBV7-8, the J gene TRBJ2-7, with 9 bases that match TRBD2. The CDR3 length is 17 residues. In germline, CDR1 is SGHVS, CDR2 FQNEAQ. The trim removed 3 bases at V and 4 bases at J, leaving 13 bases unmatched. The CDR3 sequence is CASSLSPPFSGSYEQYF. Here the CDR3 DNA reads TGTGCCAGCAGCTTGTCCCCTCCCTTTAGCGGGAGTTACGAGCAGTACTTC.

V gene TRBV5-4 combines with J gene TRBJ2-7; no definite D call. This CDR3 comprises 13 residues. Per germline, CDR1 SGHNT and CDR2 YYREEE (reference sequence). Trimming took 3 bases from V and 5 from J, leaving 12 bases between them. The CDR3 region is CASSSEIYNEQYF. The DNA for the CDR3 is TGTGCCAGCAGCTCCGAGATTTATAACGAGCAGTACTTC.

Note on this clone: An end of the junction does not agree with germline; a read error may underlie this. The chain couples TRBV7-7 to TRBJ2-2, with TRBD1 matching over 7 bases. The CDR3 extends over 18 amino acids. Germline-derived CDR1 and CDR2 are SSHAT and FNYEAQ (reference sequence). CDR3 sequence reads: CASSPGWGQIRNTGELFF. The CDR3 DNA sequence: TGTGCTAGCAGCCCAGGGTGGGGACAGATCAGGAACACCGGGGAGCTGTTTTTT. The variable domain in full, completed from reference TRBV7-7 and TRBJ2-2, reads GAGVSQSPRYKVTKRGQDVTLRCDPISSHATLYWYQQALGQGPEFLTYFNYEAQPDKSGLPSDRFSAERPEGSISTLTIQRTEQRDSAMYRCASSPGWGQIRNTGELFFGEGSRLTVL.

The gene calls are TRBV5-1 and TRBJ1-1, with D possibly being TRBD1 (6 bases). The CDR3 sequence is 13 residues long. V was trimmed by 5 bases and J by 3 bases, leaving 11 bases between them. Germline CDR1 is SGHRS and CDR2 is YFSETQ. For the CDR3, the DNA is TGCGCCAGCAGACAAAACAGGGACACTGAAGCTTTCTTT. Translation: CASRQNRDTEAFF.

The chain recombines TRBV11-1 with TRBJ2-5; 7 nucleotides agree with TRBD1. V lost 2 bases and J lost 2; bases outside the gene matches: 5. Germline lookup yields CDR1 SGHAT and CDR2 FQDESV (reference sequence). The CDR3 consists of 15 residues. CDR3 amino acids: CASSLSGQKQETQYF. CDR3 nucleotides: TGTGCCAGCAGCTTATCGGGACAGAAACAAGAGACCCAGTACTTC.

The DNA for the CDR3 is TGTGCCACCCGACCAGGGGGCGACAGGGTAAACTATGGCTACACCTTC. Translation gives CATRPGGDRVNYGYTF. The chain carries TRBV19 and TRBJ1-2, with 8 bases aligning to TRBD1. The ends lost 10 bases at V and 2 bases at J; junction bases unmatched: 15. The CDR3 length is 16 residues. Per the germline V gene, CDR1 is LNHDA and CDR2 is SQIVND (reference sequence).